Detailed here is one T cell receptor beta chain. This record comes from a study of glioma-infiltrating T cells after dendritic cell vaccination. This CDR3 has 15 residues. Documented time point: after dendritic cell vaccination, including at tumor progression/relapse. This table comes from immunoSEQ multiplex PCR, and its TCRdb copy is limited to in-frame clones, with some not included. The sample lists some 99,000 clones, around 80% occurring once. The origin of this receptor is a human donor with glioblastoma. The material sequenced was blood, taken after dendritic cell vaccination. The rearrangement links TRBV21-1 to TRBJ2-3; TRBD2 reflects the table's D call only, with no check against the DNA. TRBV21-1 constitutes a pseudogene. The CDR3 DNA reads as TGTGCCAGCAGCAGTTCCCCGGGGGGTGACCTTACGCAGTATTTT. It translates to CASSSSPGGDLTQYF.